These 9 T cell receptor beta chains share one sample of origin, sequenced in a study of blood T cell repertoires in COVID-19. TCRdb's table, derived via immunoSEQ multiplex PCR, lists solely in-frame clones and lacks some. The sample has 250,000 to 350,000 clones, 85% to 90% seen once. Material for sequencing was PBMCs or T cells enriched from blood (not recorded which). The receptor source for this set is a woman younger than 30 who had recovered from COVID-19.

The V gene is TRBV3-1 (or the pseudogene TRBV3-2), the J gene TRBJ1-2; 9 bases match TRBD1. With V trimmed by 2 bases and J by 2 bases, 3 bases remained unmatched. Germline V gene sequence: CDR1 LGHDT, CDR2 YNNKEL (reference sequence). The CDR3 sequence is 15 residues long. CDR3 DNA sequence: TGTGCCAGCAGCCAACGGACAGGGGCCAACTATGGCTACACCTTC. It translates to CASSQRTGANYGYTF.

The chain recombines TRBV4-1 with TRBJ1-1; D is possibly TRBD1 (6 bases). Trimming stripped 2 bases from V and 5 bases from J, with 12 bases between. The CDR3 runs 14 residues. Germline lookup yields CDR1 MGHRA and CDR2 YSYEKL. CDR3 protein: CASSQQTGTTEAFF. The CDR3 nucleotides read TGCGCCAGCAGCCAACAAACAGGGACGACTGAAGCTTTCTTT.

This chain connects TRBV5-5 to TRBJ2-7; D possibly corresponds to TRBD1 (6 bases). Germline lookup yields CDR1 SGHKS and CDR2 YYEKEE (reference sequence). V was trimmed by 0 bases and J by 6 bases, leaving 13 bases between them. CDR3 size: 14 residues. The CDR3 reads CASSLVRDIREQYF. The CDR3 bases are TGTGCCAGCAGCTTGGTCCGGGACATACGCGAGCAGTACTTC.

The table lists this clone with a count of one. The DNA of the CDR3 is TGTGCCAGCAGCCTAGAACCGCTGTATGGCTACACCTTC. Its translation: CASSLEPLYGYTF. V and J are TRBV16 and TRBJ1-2; D unresolved. Germline lookup yields CDR1 KGHSY and CDR2 FQNENV. V was shortened by 4 bases and J by 5 bases, with 11 bases between the two germline ends. The CDR3 is made up of 13 amino acids.

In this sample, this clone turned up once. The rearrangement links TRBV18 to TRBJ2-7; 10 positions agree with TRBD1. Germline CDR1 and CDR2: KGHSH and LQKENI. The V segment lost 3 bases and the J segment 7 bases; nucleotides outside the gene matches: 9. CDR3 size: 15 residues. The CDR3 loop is CASSPGTGESEEQYF. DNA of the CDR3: TGTGCCAGCTCACCCGGGACAGGGGAATCGGAAGAGCAGTACTTC.

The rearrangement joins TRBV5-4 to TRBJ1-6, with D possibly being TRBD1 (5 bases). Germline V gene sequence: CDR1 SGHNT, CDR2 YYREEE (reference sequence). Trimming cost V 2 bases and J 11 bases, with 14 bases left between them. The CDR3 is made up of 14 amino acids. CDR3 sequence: CASSLGLAGTPLHF. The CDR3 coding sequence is TGTGCCAGCAGCTTAGGTCTGGCAGGGACACCCCTCCACTTT.

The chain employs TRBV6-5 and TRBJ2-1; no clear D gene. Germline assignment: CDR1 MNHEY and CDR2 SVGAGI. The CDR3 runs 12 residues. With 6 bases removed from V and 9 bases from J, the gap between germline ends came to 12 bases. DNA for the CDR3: TGTGCCAGCAGGGCCGTAGCTCTTGAGCAGTTCTTC. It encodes CASRAVALEQFF.

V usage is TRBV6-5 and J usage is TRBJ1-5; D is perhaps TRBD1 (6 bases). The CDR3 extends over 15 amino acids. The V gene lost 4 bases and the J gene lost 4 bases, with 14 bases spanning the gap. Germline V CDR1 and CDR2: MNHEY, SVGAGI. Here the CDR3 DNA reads TGTGCCAGCAGTTCAGGGGCGGGGGATAATCAGCCCCAGCATTTT. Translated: CASSSGAGDNQPQHF.

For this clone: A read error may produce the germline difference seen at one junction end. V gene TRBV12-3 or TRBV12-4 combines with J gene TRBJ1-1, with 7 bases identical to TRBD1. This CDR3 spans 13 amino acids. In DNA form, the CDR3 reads TGTGCCAGCAGTCGCATACTCGGGACAGTAGCCTTATTT. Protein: CASSRILGTVALF.